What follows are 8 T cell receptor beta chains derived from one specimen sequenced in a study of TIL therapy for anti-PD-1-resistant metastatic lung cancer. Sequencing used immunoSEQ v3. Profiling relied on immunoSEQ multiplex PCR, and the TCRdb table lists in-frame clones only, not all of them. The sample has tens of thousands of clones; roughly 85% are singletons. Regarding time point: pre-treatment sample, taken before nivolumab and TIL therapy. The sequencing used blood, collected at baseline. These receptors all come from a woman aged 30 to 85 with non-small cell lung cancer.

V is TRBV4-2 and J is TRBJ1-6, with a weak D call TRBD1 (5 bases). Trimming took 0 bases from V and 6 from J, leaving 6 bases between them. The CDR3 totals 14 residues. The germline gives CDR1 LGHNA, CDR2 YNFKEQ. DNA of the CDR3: TGTGCCAGCAGCCAAGACAGGGTTAATTCACCCCTCCACTTT. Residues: CASSQDRVNSPLHF.

CDR3 sequence: CAISEGQGAQQPQHF. Here the CDR3 DNA reads TGTGCCATCAGTGAGGGACAGGGGGCCCAGCAGCCCCAGCATTTT. This rearrangement joins TRBV10-3 to TRBJ1-5, with 11 bases identical to TRBD1. Germline CDR1 and CDR2: ENHRY and SYGVKD. J was trimmed by 7 bases and V by 2 bases; bases with no gene match: 4. The CDR3 contains 15 residues.

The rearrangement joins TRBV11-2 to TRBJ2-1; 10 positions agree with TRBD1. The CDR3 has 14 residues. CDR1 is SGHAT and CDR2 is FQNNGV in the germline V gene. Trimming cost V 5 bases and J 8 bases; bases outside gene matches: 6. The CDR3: CASSLTTGGDEQFF. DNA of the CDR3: TGTGCCAGCAGCCTAACGACAGGGGGCGATGAGCAGTTCTTC.

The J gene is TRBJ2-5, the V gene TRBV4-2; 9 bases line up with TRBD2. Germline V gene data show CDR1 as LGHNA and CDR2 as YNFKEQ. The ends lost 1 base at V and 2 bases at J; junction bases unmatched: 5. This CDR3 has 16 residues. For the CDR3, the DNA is TGTGCCAGCAGCCAAGCCCTTGCGGGAGGGCAAGAGACCCAGTACTTC. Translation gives CASSQALAGGQETQYF.

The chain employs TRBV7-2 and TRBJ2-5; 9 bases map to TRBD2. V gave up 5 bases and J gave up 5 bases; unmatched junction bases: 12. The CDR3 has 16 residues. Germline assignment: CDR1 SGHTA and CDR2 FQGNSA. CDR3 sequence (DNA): TGTGCCAGCAGCGCAGCGGGCGGGGGGGCCTGGGAGACCCAGTACTTC. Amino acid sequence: CASSAAGGGAWETQYF.

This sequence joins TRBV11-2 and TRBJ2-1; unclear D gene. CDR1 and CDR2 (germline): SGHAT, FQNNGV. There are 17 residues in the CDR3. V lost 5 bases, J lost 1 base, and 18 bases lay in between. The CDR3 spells CASSASSTGGSYNEQFF. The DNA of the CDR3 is TGTGCCAGCAGCGCCAGCTCGACTGGCGGATCCTACAATGAGCAGTTCTTC.

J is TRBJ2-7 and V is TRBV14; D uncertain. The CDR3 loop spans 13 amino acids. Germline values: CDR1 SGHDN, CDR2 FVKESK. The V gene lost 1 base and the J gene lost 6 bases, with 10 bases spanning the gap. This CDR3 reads CASSQGASAEQYF. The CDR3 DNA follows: TGTGCCAGCAGCCAAGGGGCCTCGGCCGAGCAGTACTTC.

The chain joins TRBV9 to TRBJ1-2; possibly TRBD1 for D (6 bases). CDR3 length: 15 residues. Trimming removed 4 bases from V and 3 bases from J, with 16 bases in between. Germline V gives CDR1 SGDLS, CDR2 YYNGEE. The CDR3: CASSPEGGWYYGYTF. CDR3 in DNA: TGTGCCAGCAGCCCAGAGGGGGGATGGTACTATGGCTACACCTTC.